This TCR beta chain was captured by sequencing in a study of blood T cell repertoires in COVID-19. Produced via immunoSEQ multiplex PCR; TCRdb's table is partial and in-frame only. The table lists around 620,000 clones, 75% to 90% of them singletons. Germline lookup yields CDR1 MDHEN and CDR2 SYDVKM. The length of the CDR3 is 17 residues. Trimming removed 6 bases from V and 9 bases from J; junction bases left unmatched: 16. Sequenced material: peripheral blood. The chain employs TRBV28 and TRBJ2-1; 11 nucleotides line up with TRBD2. This TCR came from a woman younger than 35 with acute or convalescent COVID-19. The CDR3 nucleotides read TGTGCCAGCAGCCGCCACCGCCCTAGCGGGGGGCGTATTGAGCAGTTCTTC. It is translated as CASSRHRPSGGRIEQFF.